This entry lists 32 T cell receptor beta chains sequenced from one sample in a study of OX40 agonist ivuxolimab in advanced cancers. Clones were read by immunoSEQ multiplex PCR, and TCRdb kept only the in-frame ones, dropping some. The sample carries just over 60,000 clones, roughly 90% recorded once. The sequencing here drew on CD4+ or CD8+ T cells sorted from blood, taken in a trial of the OX40 agonist ivuxolimab. The receptors were gathered from an adult with an advanced solid tumor such as melanoma, head and neck, liver or kidney cancer.

This rearrangement joins TRBV6-6 to TRBJ2-7; no clear D. CDR3 length equals 12 residues. Germline V gives CDR1 MNHNY, CDR2 SVGAGI (reference sequence). The V gene lost 5 bases and the J gene lost 6 bases, with 11 bases spanning the gap. As DNA, the CDR3 is TGTGCCAGCAGTATAGGGTGGTCCGAGCAGTACTTC. Translation gives CASSIGWSEQYF.

The chain links TRBV25-1 to TRBJ2-3; 8 nucleotides align to TRBD2. V lost 3 bases to trimming and J lost 5 bases; unmatched junction nucleotides: 7. The CDR3 totals 15 residues. The germline gives CDR1 MGHDK, CDR2 SYGVNS. CDR3 amino acids: CASSEISGSGDTQYF. Here the CDR3 DNA reads TGTGCCAGCAGTGAGATCAGCGGGAGTGGAGATACGCAGTATTTT.

This clone was detected only once. The V and J genes are TRBV25-1 and TRBJ1-2, with D possibly matching TRBD1 (5 bases). In germline, CDR1 is MGHDK, CDR2 SYGVNS. This CDR3 is built from 13 residues. Trimming shortened V by 5 bases and J by 7 bases, and 14 bases separated the two germline ends. The CDR3 loop is CASSYGARGGYTF. For the CDR3, the DNA is TGTGCCAGCAGTTACGGGGCAAGAGGTGGCTACACCTTC.

As concerns this clone: This sample includes further DNA sequences coding for the same CDR3. The V call is TRBV11-3, the J call TRBJ2-7, with D perhaps given as TRBD1 or TRBD2 (6 bases each). The CDR3 runs to 15 residues. The V and J ends lost 5 bases and 4 bases respectively, with 18 bases between them. CDR1 SGHNT and CDR2 YENEEA come from the germline V gene. The CDR3 sequence is CASSPSSGGGYEQYF. The CDR3 coding sequence is TGTGCCAGCAGCCCAAGTAGCGGAGGGGGGTACGAGCAGTACTTC.

This clone showed up just a few times. The chain joins TRBV9 to TRBJ2-2, with D possibly matching TRBD2 (5 bases). V was shortened by 0 bases and J by 4 bases, with 10 bases between the two germline ends. Germline V gene data show CDR1 as SGDLS and CDR2 as YYNGEE. The CDR3 is 15 residues long. The CDR3 loop is CASSVVSAGTGELFF. CDR3 coding DNA: TGTGCCAGCAGCGTAGTCTCGGCGGGCACCGGGGAGCTGTTTTTT. The whole variable domain, remainder taken from reference TRBV9 and TRBJ2-2, is DSGVTQTPKHLITATGQRVTLRCSPRSGDLSVYWYQQSLDQGLQFLIQYYNGEERAKGNILERFSAQQFPDLHSELNLSSLELGDSALYFCASSVVSAGTGELFFGEGSRLTVL.

The chain combines TRBV5-1 with TRBJ2-3; 14 nucleotides agree with TRBD2. This CDR3 spans 19 amino acids. Germline CDR1 SGHRS, CDR2 YFSETQ. Unmatched junction bases numbered 12, after V lost 3 bases and J lost 3 bases. This CDR3 reads CASSSGLAGGTDKTDTQYF. CDR3 DNA sequence: TGCGCCAGCAGCTCCGGACTAGCGGGGGGAACTGATAAGACAGATACGCAGTATTTT.

The table lists this clone with a count of one. The V and J genes are TRBV19 and TRBJ2-7, with 7 bases fitting TRBD2. Germline loops: CDR1 LNHDA, CDR2 SQIVND (reference sequence). Trimming took 10 bases from V and 2 from J; bases not matched to a gene: 8. The CDR3 loop spans 13 amino acids. This CDR3 reads CATKAGIAYEQYF. The CDR3 bases are TGTGCCACCAAAGCGGGGATCGCCTACGAGCAGTACTTC.

The chain joins TRBV5-1 to TRBJ1-2, with a possible D match to TRBD1 (5 bases). The CDR3 length is 15 residues. Germline CDR1 SGHRS, CDR2 YFSETQ. V shed 0 bases and J shed 8 bases, with 17 bases lying between them. CDR3 in amino acids: CASSLDSRAGEGYTF. CDR3 DNA: TGCGCCAGCAGCTTGGATTCCAGGGCTGGGGAAGGCTACACCTTC.

J is TRBJ2-7 and V is TRBV5-6; D is undetermined. Between the trimmed V and J ends, which lost 3 bases and 0 bases, there was a span of 1 base. Per germline, CDR1 SGHDT and CDR2 YYEEEE. This CDR3 has 11 residues. CDR3 nucleotides: TGTGCCAGCAGCTCCTCCTACGAGCAGTACTTC. Amino acid sequence: CASSSSYEQYF.

The rearrangement uses TRBV7-3 and TRBJ2-1; 13 bases match TRBD2. Germline lookup yields CDR1 SGHTA and CDR2 FQGTGA. The CDR3 loop spans 16 amino acids. Trimming took 5 bases from V and 7 from J; bases not matched to a gene: 8. Here the CDR3 DNA reads TGTGCCAGCAGCCCCGGGGGACTAGCGGGACGTAATGAGCAGTTCTTC. This sequence encodes CASSPGGLAGRNEQFF.

J is TRBJ1-3 and V is TRBV10-2; D remains unclear. The CDR3 runs to 13 residues. V was clipped by 0 bases and J by 0 bases, with 0 bases between them. Per the germline V gene, CDR1 is WSHSY and CDR2 is SAAADI. The CDR3 DNA follows: TGCGCCAGCAGTGAGTCCTCTGGAAACACCATATATTTT. This sequence encodes CASSESSGNTIYF.

The V call is TRBV5-1, the J call TRBJ1-1, with TRBD1 identical over 8 bases. V trimming: 3 bases; J trimming: 5 bases; junction bases outside the gene matches: 12. The CDR3 has 16 residues. Germline CDR1 is SGHRS and CDR2 is YFSETQ. Written as DNA, the CDR3 is TGCGCCAGCAGCTCCCCAAACAGGGGGGCGAGGACTGAAGCTTTCTTT. This codes for CASSSPNRGARTEAFF.

The V call is TRBV29-1, the J call TRBJ2-1; 9 bases fit TRBD1. The germline V gene has CDR1 SQVTM and CDR2 ANQGSEA. The CDR3 consists of 14 residues. The V segment lost 7 bases and the J segment 4 bases; nucleotides outside the gene matches: 8. Written as DNA, the CDR3 is TGCAGCGCCCACGGTGGGACAGGGTACAATGAGCAGTTCTTC. Its translation is CSAHGGTGYNEQFF.

The chain couples TRBV14 to TRBJ2-7; D may be TRBD2 (6 bases). Germline V gives CDR1 SGHDN, CDR2 FVKESK. Trimming shortened V by 2 bases and J by 7 bases, and 18 bases separated the two germline ends. CDR3 length equals 15 residues. The CDR3 reads CASSQFGSSFGEQYF. The CDR3 region has the DNA TGTGCCAGCAGCCAATTCGGGAGTTCTTTCGGTGAGCAGTACTTC.

As regards this clone: The junction departs from the called germline gene at one end, perhaps through a read error. The chain is built from TRBV7-7 and TRBJ2-3; D uncertain. The CDR3 has 13 amino acids. Germline CDR1 reads SSHAT; CDR2 reads FNYEAQ (reference sequence). CDR3 coding DNA: TGTGCTAGCAGCTTGGGATCCACAGATACGCAGTATTTT. This translates into CASSLGSTDTQYF.

This chain joins TRBV10-3 and TRBJ1-5; D is uncertain. Trimming cost V 6 bases and J 0 bases, with 12 bases left between them. The CDR3 extends over 15 amino acids. The germline CDR1 and CDR2 sequences are ENHRY and SYGVKD. CDR3 residues: CAISLDPFSNQPQHF. The CDR3 DNA sequence: TGTGCCATCAGCCTCGACCCCTTTAGCAATCAGCCCCAGCATTTT.

This clone showed up just a few times. This chain uses TRBV10-3 with TRBJ2-7; TRBD2 might be the D (5 bases). Trimming shortened V by 2 bases and J by 6 bases, and 11 bases separated the two germline ends. This CDR3 spans 13 amino acids. Germline CDR1 and CDR2: ENHRY and SYGVKD. The DNA for the CDR3 is TGTGCCATCAGTGAGAAGGCCCTAGCCGAGCAGTACTTC. Its translation is CAISEKALAEQYF.

The J gene is TRBJ1-3, the V gene TRBV28, with D unresolved. Trimming cost V 6 bases and J 4 bases, with 16 bases left between them. Per the germline V gene, CDR1 is MDHEN and CDR2 is SYDVKM. CDR3 length: 15 amino acids. The CDR3 loop is CASSADGFGGNTIYF. The CDR3 DNA is TGTGCCAGCAGCGCGGACGGGTTTGGCGGAAACACCATATATTTT.

This rearrangement joins TRBV30 to TRBJ1-1; possibly TRBD1 for D (5 bases). Trimming pared 5 bases from V and 0 bases from J, leaving 7 bases between. The CDR3 length is 12 residues. From germline, CDR1 is GTSNPN and CDR2 SVGIG (reference sequence). The CDR3 protein is CAWQGMNTEAFF. The CDR3 DNA is TGTGCCTGGCAGGGTATGAACACTGAAGCTTTCTTT.

The rearrangement links TRBV7-6 to TRBJ1-3, with a weak D call TRBD1 (5 bases). V was clipped by 5 bases and J by 3 bases, with 20 bases between them. CDR3 length equals 17 residues. Germline V gene data show CDR1 as SGHVS and CDR2 as FNYEAQ. Here the CDR3 reads CASSPFVGGGFGNTIYF. The CDR3 DNA follows: TGTGCCAGCAGCCCCTTCGTGGGGGGAGGGTTTGGAAACACCATATATTTT.

This chain uses TRBV9 with TRBJ1-5; D is unclear. The CDR3 totals 13 residues. Germline V lookup: CDR1 SGDLS, CDR2 YYNGEE. V was cut by 0 bases and J by 6 bases, with 7 bases left in between. CDR3 sequence: CASSVGGSQPQHF. CDR3 DNA: TGTGCCAGCAGCGTAGGGGGAAGTCAGCCCCAGCATTTT.

Here the CDR3 DNA reads TGTGCCAGCAGGACGGATTTTGGTCCGAACACTGAAGCTTTCTTT. The encoded protein is CASRTDFGPNTEAFF. The chain employs TRBV6-5 and TRBJ1-1; unclear D gene. This CDR3 is 15 amino acids long. Germline V gene sequence: CDR1 MNHEY, CDR2 SVGAGI. V was cut by 6 bases and J by 1 base, with 15 bases left in between.

The chain combines TRBV11-2 with TRBJ2-2; D remains ambiguous. CDR3 length: 13 residues. Germline CDR1 reads SGHAT; CDR2 reads FQNNGV. Between the trimmed V and J ends, which lost 7 bases and 6 bases, there was a span of 12 bases. The CDR3 sequence: CASIEGWAGELFF. The DNA for the CDR3 is TGTGCCAGCATAGAAGGTTGGGCCGGGGAGCTGTTTTTT.

The chain couples TRBV19 to TRBJ1-2; 8 bases fit TRBD1. From germline, CDR1 is LNHDA and CDR2 SQIVND (reference sequence). V was clipped by 9 bases and J by 6 bases; unmatched bases: 6. CDR3 size: 12 residues. The CDR3 DNA reads TGTGCCAGCGCGGACAGGGTGCATGGCTACACCTTC. Translation: CASADRVHGYTF.

The rearrangement joins TRBV18 to TRBJ2-5; 9 nucleotides align to TRBD2. The CDR3 spans 17 residues. V shed 1 base and J 1 base; nucleotides not matched to a gene: 7. The germline V gene has CDR1 KGHSH and CDR2 LQKENI. The CDR3 sequence is CASSPRSSGSLQETQYF. CDR3 sequence (DNA): TGTGCCAGCTCACCACGAAGTAGCGGGAGCCTCCAAGAGACCCAGTACTTC.

The chain is built from TRBV6-1 and TRBJ2-6; D is unresolved. V dropped 6 bases and J dropped 2 bases, with 11 bases sitting between them. CDR1 and CDR2 from the germline V gene are MNHNS and SASEGT. The CDR3 sequence is 15 residues long. The CDR3 nucleotides read TGTGCCAGCAGACTCCCCGAGGCTGGGGCCAACGTCCTGACTTTC. It codes for CASRLPEAGANVLTF.

In this sample, this clone turned up once. The J gene is TRBJ2-5, the V gene TRBV19; possibly TRBD1 for D (5 bases). The ends were cut back, 2 bases at V and 4 bases at J, with 11 bases in the middle. The CDR3 is 14 residues long. Looked up from germline, CDR1 is LNHDA and CDR2 is SQIVND (reference sequence). The CDR3 nucleotides read TGTGCCAGTAGTATAAAGGGGTATGCAGAGACCCAGTACTTC. Its protein is CASSIKGYAETQYF.

This chain connects TRBV5-1 to TRBJ2-7; D is unclear. Trimming took off 4 bases at V and 2 bases at J, with 10 bases between the two ends. Germline CDR1 is SGHRS and CDR2 is YFSETQ. This CDR3 has 13 amino acids. The DNA of the CDR3 is TGCGCCAGCAGCAACAGTGATGCCTACGAGCAGTACTTC. Its translation is CASSNSDAYEQYF.

The chain joins TRBV5-4 to TRBJ2-7, with a tentative D call TRBD1 (6 bases). Germline V lookup: CDR1 SGHNT, CDR2 YYREEE (reference sequence). The CDR3 loop spans 15 amino acids. V dropped 3 bases and J dropped 6 bases, with 19 bases sitting between them. Here the CDR3 reads CASSSQGRSSAEQYF. As DNA, the CDR3 is TGTGCCAGCAGCTCGCAGGGGCGAAGTTCCGCCGAGCAGTACTTC. The full variable domain, rest sourced from reference TRBV5-4 and TRBJ2-7, is ETGVTQSPTHLIKTRGQQVTLRCSSQSGHNTVSWYQQALGQGPQFIFQYYREEENGRGNFPPRFSGLQFPNYSSELNVNALELDDSALYLCASSSQGRSSAEQYFGPGTRLTVT.

CDR3 loop: CASSLDSWGYQPQHF. The CDR3 DNA sequence: TGTGCCAGCAGCCTAGACTCTTGGGGGTATCAGCCCCAGCATTTT. The V and J genes are TRBV28 and TRBJ1-5; weak D call: TRBD1 (5 bases). V shed 6 bases and J shed 5 bases, with 17 bases lying between them. The germline CDR1 and CDR2 sequences are MDHEN and SYDVKM. The length of the CDR3 is 15 residues.

The chain carries TRBV7-6 and TRBJ2-7, with D uncertain. The CDR3 runs to 13 residues. CDR1 SGHVS and CDR2 FNYEAQ come from the germline V gene. Between the trimmed V and J ends, which lost 5 bases and 4 bases, there was a span of 12 bases. The CDR3 sequence: CASSPPSAYEQYF. The CDR3 bases are TGTGCCAGCAGCCCTCCTTCGGCGTACGAGCAGTACTTC.

CDR3 protein: CASSATSGTSTDTQYF. DNA for the CDR3: TGCGCCAGCAGCGCAACTAGCGGGACTAGCACAGATACGCAGTATTTT. The rearrangement uses TRBV5-1 and TRBJ2-3, with 10 bases aligning to TRBD2. Germline V CDR1 and CDR2: SGHRS, YFSETQ. The CDR3 extends over 16 amino acids. V lost 4 bases to trimming and J lost 0 bases; unmatched junction nucleotides: 5.